This TCR beta chain was sequenced during a study of follicular helper T cells after annual influenza vaccination. The wider study: Days 0, 7 and 28 post-vaccination were the blood draw times. Across the 2013-2014, 2014-2015 and 2015-2016 vaccination seasons, some subjects were resampled.

Per germline, CDR1 MNHEY and CDR2 SMNVEV (reference sequence). The CDR3 covers 15 residues. The V gene lost 5 bases and the J gene lost 0 bases, with 13 bases spanning the gap. As for time point: 2015-2016 season, 7 days after influenza vaccination. Donors with HIV/AIDS, active malignancy, immunomodulators or active illness were excluded. Per time point, roughly 35-100 mL of blood was sampled. The repertoire was sequenced with immunoSEQ multiplex PCR; TCRdb's copy has only in-frame clones and lacks some. The sample includes 6,500 to 7,000 clones, roughly four fifths of them seen just once. The chain links TRBV27 to TRBJ1-1; D is possibly TRBD1 (6 bases). Specimen: CXCR5- memory CD4+ T cells sorted from blood, collected 7 days after influenza vaccination. This clonotype was obtained from an adult who received the influenza vaccine. CDR3 in amino acids: CASSPRTDLNTEAFF. CDR3 nucleotide sequence: TGTGCCAGCAGTCCTAGGACAGATCTGAACACTGAAGCTTTCTTT.